The 17 T cell receptor beta chains presented below share a single source sample, sequenced in a study of CD8 T cells in Susac syndrome (dated by TCRdb to the late 2010s). The library was made by the immunoSEQ multiplex PCR assay. RNA was extracted using the RNeasy kit, and about 0.5 to 1 ug of the RNA was reverse transcribed with random hexamers. Through fastp at Q25 and MiXCR, TCRdb rebuilt clones from the public reads, retaining in-frame beta chains. Identical CDR3 proteins give one entry, which carries the most common genes and DNA. This sample gives approximately 110,000 distinct CDR3 sequences in total; about 94% of them show up just once. Roughly 0.08% of the sample is held by the ten biggest clonotypes. Sequences were obtained from CD4+ T cells from PBMCs. These receptors were taken from a human donor in good health.

The chain's CDR3 is CASSQDQYNEQFF. CDR3 nucleotide sequence: TGTGCCAGCAGCCAAGATCAATACAATGAGCAGTTCTTC. The chain combines TRBV3-1 with TRBJ2-1; D is unresolved. The V gene's germline CDR1 is LGHDT and CDR2 YNNKEL (reference sequence). The V gene lost 0 bases and the J gene lost 4 bases, with 4 bases spanning the gap. The CDR3 runs to 13 residues.

The chain joins TRBV13 to TRBJ2-3; 7 bases align to TRBD2. CDR1 PRHDT and CDR2 FYEKMQ come from the germline V gene (reference sequence). J was trimmed by 0 bases and V by 2 bases; bases with no gene match: 5. CDR3 length equals 16 residues. The CDR3 loop is CASSLRLAVSTDTQYF. CDR3 nucleotide sequence: TGTGCCAGCAGCTTACGTCTAGCGGTTAGCACAGATACGCAGTATTTT.

This rearrangement joins TRBV7-2 to TRBJ2-1; D unclear. From germline, CDR1 is SGHTA and CDR2 FQGNSA. The V end lost 5 bases, the J end lost 4 bases, and 9 bases lay between the germline ends. The CDR3 is made up of 13 amino acids. CDR3: CASSPSPYNEQFF. The DNA for the CDR3 is TGTGCCAGCAGCCCTTCGCCTTACAATGAGCAGTTCTTC.

V and J are TRBV12-3 or TRBV12-4 and TRBJ1-1; D uncertain. The germline V and J ends were trimmed by 6 bases and 5 bases, with 7 bases remaining between them. The CDR3 is made up of 11 amino acids. This chain's CDR3 is CASSEPTEAFF. The CDR3 region has the DNA TGTGCCAGCAGCGAACCGACTGAAGCTTTCTTT.

This clonotype was observed once. The rearrangement links TRBV7-9 to TRBJ2-3; 14 nucleotides line up with TRBD2. The CDR3 runs to 18 residues. Germline V lookup: CDR1 SEHNR, CDR2 FQNEAQ (reference sequence). Trimming at V came to 5 bases and at J to 1 base, leaving 8 bases not matched to a gene. The CDR3 nucleotides are TGTGCCAGCAGCCAGACTAGCGGGAGGGCCCATGGCACAGATACGCAGTATTTT. Translated, it gives CASSQTSGRAHGTDTQYF.

This clonotype came up once. The chain couples TRBV9 to TRBJ2-3, with TRBD2 identical over 10 bases. Germline trimming cut 0 bases from V and 5 bases from J; bases unmatched to any gene: 6. Germline V CDR1 and CDR2: SGDLS, YYNGEE. The CDR3 runs to 16 residues. The CDR3 protein is CASSVAGLAGEDTQYF. The DNA for the CDR3 is TGTGCCAGCAGCGTAGCGGGGCTAGCGGGAGAAGATACGCAGTATTTT.

The genes are TRBV6-1 and TRBJ2-5; D perhaps matches TRBD1 (5 bases). The V and J ends lost 6 bases and 4 bases respectively, with 12 bases between them. The germline CDR1 and CDR2 sequences are MNHNS and SASEGT. This CDR3 spans 13 amino acids. The CDR3 protein is CASRENRGETQYF. The CDR3 DNA sequence: TGTGCCAGCAGGGAAAATAGGGGAGAGACCCAGTACTTC.

This clonotype occurred once. The chain combines TRBV29-1 with TRBJ1-2; TRBD1 matches 7 bases. The germline V gene has CDR1 SQVTM and CDR2 ANQGSEA. J lost 4 bases, V lost 4 bases, and 6 bases had no gene match. The CDR3 runs 13 residues. CDR3 sequence reads: CSVGEGAGYGYTF. The CDR3 nucleotides are TGCAGCGTTGGTGAGGGGGCGGGCTATGGCTACACCTTC.

J is TRBJ2-2 and V is TRBV7-2, with D uncertain. The CDR3 sequence is 14 residues long. Germline V gene sequence: CDR1 SGHTA, CDR2 FQGNSA. With 9 bases removed from V and 0 bases from J, the gap between germline ends came to 11 bases. The CDR3 bases are TGTGCCAGGGGTAGCAGCGCGAACACCGGGGAGCTGTTTTTT. This sequence encodes CARGSSANTGELFF.

The J gene is TRBJ1-1, the V gene TRBV30; D is undetermined. The length of the CDR3 is 14 residues. Germline CDR1 is GTSNPN and CDR2 is SVGIG (reference sequence). Trimming cost V 0 bases and J 3 bases, with 11 bases left between them. The CDR3 loop is CAWSVRLSDTEAFF. CDR3 coding DNA: TGTGCCTGGAGTGTAAGGCTCTCAGACACTGAAGCTTTCTTT.

This chain joins TRBV25-1 and TRBJ1-1; D not certain. CDR3 length: 13 residues. The germline V gene encodes CDR1 MGHDK and CDR2 SYGVNS. V was shortened by 10 bases and J by 1 base, with 13 bases between the two germline ends. For the CDR3, the DNA is TGTGCCACCCTAAATGAATGGAACACTGAAGCTTTCTTT. As protein: CATLNEWNTEAFF. Looking up the rest from reference TRBV25-1 and TRBJ1-1 gives the full variable domain: EADIYQTPRYLVIGTGKKITLECSQTMGHDKMYWYQQDPGMELHLIHYSYGVNSTEKGDLSSESTVSRIRTEHFPLTLESARPSHTSQYLCATLNEWNTEAFFGQGTRLTVV.

The gene calls are TRBV5-4 and TRBJ1-2; tentative D call: TRBD1 (5 bases). Per the germline V gene, CDR1 is SGHNT and CDR2 is YYREEE (reference sequence). CDR3 length: 15 amino acids. The V end was cut by 4 bases, the J end by 2 bases, with 15 bases between. The CDR3 DNA is TGTGCCAGCAGCCCGGGGCGGCAGTCCAACTATGGCTACACCTTC. It yields the protein CASSPGRQSNYGYTF.

V is TRBV15 and J is TRBJ2-1, with D perhaps TRBD2 (6 bases). CDR3 length: 15 residues. Trimming stripped 1 base from V and 6 bases from J, with 13 bases between. CDR1 is LNHNV, CDR2 YYDKDF, per germline (reference sequence). This CDR3 reads CATSRGDSEGNEQFF. The CDR3, as DNA: TGTGCCACCAGCAGAGGGGACTCCGAGGGCAATGAGCAGTTCTTC. The full variable domain, completed using reference TRBV15 and TRBJ2-1, is DAMVIQNPRYQVTQFGKPVTLSCSQTLNHNVMYWYQQKSSQAPKLLFHYYDKDFNNEADTPDNFQSRRPNTSFCFLDIRSPGLGDTAMYLCATSRGDSEGNEQFFGPGTRLTVL.

The CDR3 DNA reads as TGTGCCAGCCGGGACAGGGGAGGAGCAGATACGCAGTATTTT. This sequence encodes CASRDRGGADTQYF. V is TRBV27 and J is TRBJ2-3; TRBD1 matches at 10 bases. J lost 4 bases, V lost 8 bases, and 6 bases had no gene match. Germline loops: CDR1 MNHEY, CDR2 SMNVEV (reference sequence). This CDR3 contains 14 residues.

The genes are TRBV6-5 and TRBJ1-1; no clear D. The CDR3 is made up of 11 amino acids. The V and J ends lost 4 bases and 4 bases respectively, with 4 bases between them. The germline V gene encodes CDR1 MNHEY and CDR2 SVGAGI. As DNA, the CDR3 is TGTGCCAGCAGTTCCCGCACTGAAGCTTTCTTT. Protein sequence: CASSSRTEAFF.

The V and J genes are TRBV2 and TRBJ1-2, with 11 bases that match TRBD1. V shed 6 bases, J shed 2 bases, and the junction held 5 bases outside the gene matches. This CDR3 is 15 amino acids long. The germline V gene encodes CDR1 SNHLY and CDR2 FYNNEI. CDR3 nucleotide sequence: TGTGCCAGCAGGGACAGGGGGCGATCCAACTATGGCTACACCTTC. Residues: CASRDRGRSNYGYTF. Full variable domain (remainder filled in from reference TRBV2 and TRBJ1-2): EPEVTQTPSHQVTQMGQEVILRCVPISNHLYFYWYRQILGQKVEFLVSFYNNEISEKSEIFDDQFSVERPDGSNFTLKIRSTKLEDSAMYFCASRDRGRSNYGYTFGSGTRLTVV.

The chain couples TRBV18 to TRBJ2-3, with 10 bases lining up with TRBD2. V lost 1 base to trimming and J lost 0 bases; unmatched junction nucleotides: 4. Germline V gene data show CDR1 as KGHSH and CDR2 as LQKENI. This CDR3 has 17 amino acids. The CDR3 coding sequence is TGTGCCAGCTCACCACTGGGGACTAGCGCGAGCACAGATACGCAGTATTTT. Encoded protein: CASSPLGTSASTDTQYF. Together with reference TRBV18 and TRBJ2-3, the CDR3 gives the full variable domain: NAGVMQNPRHLVRRRGQEARLRCSPMKGHSHVYWYRQLPEEGLKFMVYLQKENIIDESGMPKERFSAEFPKEGPSILRIQQVVRGDSAAYFCASSPLGTSASTDTQYFGPGTRLTVL.